These 21 T cell receptor beta chains came from one sample sequenced in a study of cytomegalovirus exposure and HLA in healthy donors. PCR amplification relied on 60 Vbeta primers (plus 13 Jbeta primers). Profiled with immunoSEQ multiplex PCR; TCRdb holds only in-frame clones, not every one. The table has fewer than 150,000 clones, 70% to 80% seen once. The sequenced material came from PBMCs. These receptor sequences come from a woman aged 40 to 55 in good health and CMV-seropositive.

The chain recombines TRBV10-3 with TRBJ2-5, with a weak D call TRBD1 (6 bases). V lost 4 bases to trimming and J lost 1 base, with 13 bases between them. This CDR3 has 15 amino acids. CDR1 ENHRY and CDR2 SYGVKD come from the germline V gene. The CDR3 loop reads CAISGGPAPQETQYF. The CDR3 DNA is TGTGCCATCAGTGGGGGGCCGGCCCCCCAAGAGACCCAGTACTTC.

This chain joins TRBV5-6 and TRBJ2-7; D not certain. CDR1 SGHDT and CDR2 YYEEEE come from the germline V gene. Trimming removed 2 bases from V and 5 bases from J, with 8 bases in between. This CDR3 spans 12 amino acids. CDR3: CASSLTRNEQYF. CDR3 sequence (DNA): TGTGCCAGCAGCTTAACGAGGAACGAGCAGTACTTC. Looking up the rest from reference TRBV5-6 and TRBJ2-7 gives the full variable domain: DAGVTQSPTHLIKTRGQQVTLRCSPKSGHDTVSWYQQALGQGPQFIFQYYEEEERQRGNFPDRFSGHQFPNYSSELNVNALLLGDSALYLCASSLTRNEQYFGPGTRLTVT.

This rearrangement joins TRBV5-4 to TRBJ2-5; 12 positions match TRBD1. The CDR3 has 16 residues. CDR1 is SGHNT, CDR2 YYREEE, per germline (reference sequence). V shed 4 bases, J shed 4 bases, and the junction held 8 bases outside the gene matches. The CDR3 DNA reads TGTGCCAGCAGCCCCCAGGGACAGGGGGCGGGAGAGACCCAGTACTTC. Its protein product is CASSPQGQGAGETQYF.

This rearrangement joins TRBV27 to TRBJ2-7; a weak D match, TRBD2 (6 bases). Deletions cut 2 bases from V and 7 bases from J, with 12 bases between. CDR1 is MNHEY, CDR2 SMNVEV, per germline (reference sequence). This CDR3 comprises 13 residues. This chain's CDR3 is CASSLGPAGEQYF. The CDR3, as DNA: TGTGCCAGCAGTTTAGGGCCCGCGGGGGAGCAGTACTTC.

The chain recombines TRBV5-4 with TRBJ2-1, with 9 nucleotides matching TRBD1. V was clipped by 4 bases and J by 9 bases; unmatched bases: 8. Germline V gene sequence: CDR1 SGHNT, CDR2 YYREEE (reference sequence). The CDR3 has 14 residues. The CDR3 DNA follows: TGTGCCAGCAGCCAGGGACAGGGCGGTGGTGAGCAGTTCTTC. Its protein product is CASSQGQGGGEQFF.

This clone was seen a single time. The CDR3 nucleotides are TGTGCCAGCGGTAGGGGGGGACAGGGGATCTACGAGCAGTACTTC. Protein: CASGRGGQGIYEQYF. The chain is built from TRBV9 and TRBJ2-7; 10 nucleotides align to TRBD1. V was pared by 7 bases and J by 3 bases, with 10 bases of the junction left unmatched. Germline loops: CDR1 SGDLS, CDR2 YYNGEE. The CDR3 runs to 15 residues.

The chain has TRBV5-4 and TRBJ1-5; 12 bases agree with TRBD1. V gave up 0 bases and J gave up 6 bases; unmatched junction bases: 7. The length of the CDR3 is 17 residues. The germline V gene has CDR1 SGHNT and CDR2 YYREEE (reference sequence). The CDR3 nucleotides are TGTGCCAGCAGCTTGGTAGGGACAGGGGGCAGTCCTCAGCCCCAGCATTTT. Protein sequence: CASSLVGTGGSPQPQHF.

The chain links TRBV19 to TRBJ1-2; no clear D gene. Germline V gives CDR1 LNHDA, CDR2 SQIVND (reference sequence). V shed 1 base and J shed 4 bases, with 7 bases lying between them. CDR3 length: 13 residues. This CDR3 reads CASSIGAAYGYTF. DNA for the CDR3: TGTGCCAGTAGTATAGGAGCGGCCTATGGCTACACCTTC.

This clone was counted only a few times. The chain employs TRBV4-3 and TRBJ1-6; weak D call: TRBD1 (5 bases). Germline loops: CDR1 LGHNA, CDR2 YSLEER. The ends were cut back, 0 bases at V and 7 bases at J, with 10 bases in the middle. The CDR3 is 15 amino acids. The CDR3 sequence is CASSQEGSGNSPLHF. DNA of the CDR3: TGCGCCAGCAGCCAAGAGGGGTCAGGGAATTCACCCCTCCACTTT.

The chain carries TRBV6-5 and TRBJ1-4; 8 bases agree with TRBD1. Germline-derived CDR1 and CDR2 are MNHEY and SVGAGI. The CDR3 runs 15 residues. With 0 bases clipped from V and 8 bases from J, the junction kept 5 bases outside the gene matches. The CDR3, as DNA: TGTGCCAGCAGTTACTCGCAGGGGGCGCGGGAAAAACTGTTTTTT. This gives the protein CASSYSQGAREKLFF.

The chain has TRBV6-4 and TRBJ1-6; D remains ambiguous. The V gene's germline CDR1 is MRHNA and CDR2 SNTAGT. The CDR3 has 13 amino acids. The germline V and J ends were trimmed by 2 bases and 8 bases, with 7 bases remaining between them. The CDR3, as DNA: TGTGCCAGCAGTGACAACTCTTATTCACCCCTCCACTTT. Protein product: CASSDNSYSPLHF.

As for this clone: The same CDR3 also results from other DNA sequences found in this sample. V gene TRBV6-1 combines with J gene TRBJ2-2; possible D gene TRBD1, 5 bases. The CDR3 is 14 amino acids. The ends were cut back, 5 bases at V and 4 bases at J, with 11 bases in the middle. Germline assignment: CDR1 MNHNS and CDR2 SASEGT. The CDR3 DNA reads TGTGCCAGCAGTTTTGACAGCCTCACCGGGGAGCTGTTTTTT. This gives the protein CASSFDSLTGELFF.

The V and J genes are TRBV4-1 and TRBJ2-7, with D uncertain. CDR3 size: 12 residues. V lost 1 base and J lost 7, with 8 bases in between. The germline gives CDR1 MGHRA, CDR2 YSYEKL. The CDR3 bases are TGCGCCAGCAGCCAAGGTAAACGGGAGCAGTACTTC. It yields the protein CASSQGKREQYF.

This sequence joins TRBV15 and TRBJ2-4, with 8 bases identical to TRBD1. This CDR3 is 14 amino acids long. Germline V gene lookup returns CDR1 LNHNV and CDR2 YYDKDF (reference sequence). V shed 6 bases and J 2 bases; nucleotides not matched to a gene: 3. The CDR3, as DNA: TGTGCCACCAGACGGACAGGGACCAAAAACATTCAGTACTTC. Translation: CATRRTGTKNIQYF. Full variable domain (missing parts from reference TRBV15 and TRBJ2-4): DAMVIQNPRYQVTQFGKPVTLSCSQTLNHNVMYWYQQKSSQAPKLLFHYYDKDFNNEADTPDNFQSRRPNTSFCFLDIRSPGLGDTAMYLCATRRTGTKNIQYFGAGTRLSVL.

The CDR3: CASSPPGQGASPLHF. CDR3 bases: TGTGCCAGCAGCCCCCCGGGACAGGGGGCTTCACCCCTCCACTTT. The chain combines TRBV7-9 with TRBJ1-6; TRBD1 matches at 12 bases. V dropped 5 bases and J dropped 9; count of bases not matched to a gene: 5. The CDR3 contains 15 residues. From germline, CDR1 is SEHNR and CDR2 FQNEAQ (reference sequence).

The J gene is TRBJ1-1, the V gene TRBV5-1, with D possibly being TRBD1 (5 bases). V dropped 1 base and J dropped 1 base, with 8 bases sitting between them. This CDR3 has 14 amino acids. Germline loops: CDR1 SGHRS, CDR2 YFSETQ. CDR3 residues: CASSLSQGNTEAFF. The DNA for the CDR3 is TGCGCCAGCAGCTTGAGTCAGGGGAACACTGAAGCTTTCTTT.

V usage is TRBV5-1 and J usage is TRBJ2-5; 11 bases are a match to TRBD2. J lost 1 base, V lost 4 bases, and 3 bases had no gene match. The CDR3 contains 15 residues. Looked up from germline, CDR1 is SGHRS and CDR2 is YFSETQ. CDR3 sequence reads: CASSRGLAVQETQYF. In nucleotides, the CDR3 is TGCGCCAGCAGCCGGGGACTAGCGGTCCAAGAGACCCAGTACTTC. Combining the CDR3 with reference TRBV5-1 and TRBJ2-5 gives the whole variable domain KAGVTQTPRYLIKTRGQQVTLSCSPISGHRSVSWYQQTPGQGLQFLFEYFSETQRNKGNFPGRFSGRQFSNSRSEMNVSTLELGDSALYLCASSRGLAVQETQYFGPGTRLLVL.

This clone has only a few counts. The V call is TRBV27, the J call TRBJ1-6; 8 bases line up with TRBD1. Germline values: CDR1 MNHEY, CDR2 SMNVEV (reference sequence). The CDR3 spans 14 residues. V dropped 6 bases and J dropped 8; count of bases not matched to a gene: 6. This CDR3 reads CASSRTGGDSPLHF. CDR3 nucleotide sequence: TGTGCCAGCAGCCGTACAGGGGGAGATTCACCCCTCCACTTT.

The rearrangement links TRBV7-3 to TRBJ1-2; 9 positions agree with TRBD1. The V segment lost 4 bases and the J segment 8 bases; nucleotides outside the gene matches: 11. The germline CDR1 and CDR2 sequences are SGHTA and FQGTGA. The CDR3 contains 15 residues. CDR3 nucleotides: TGTGCCAGCAGCTCGGGGACAGGGTTCACGGGGGGCTACACCTTC. Translating it yields CASSSGTGFTGGYTF.

The rearrangement links TRBV4-2 to TRBJ1-6; 9 bases are a match to TRBD1. J lost 7 bases, V lost 5 bases, and 15 bases had no gene match. Germline values: CDR1 LGHNA, CDR2 YNFKEQ. The CDR3 sequence is 18 residues long. The CDR3 loop reads CASSTATGTGSFNSPLHF. CDR3 nucleotide sequence: TGTGCCAGCAGCACAGCGACCGGGACAGGGAGCTTCAATTCACCCCTCCACTTT.

This sequence joins TRBV7-3 and TRBJ1-2; 7 bases map to TRBD1. With V trimmed by 5 bases and J by 2 bases, 5 bases remained unmatched. The V gene's germline CDR1 is SGHTA and CDR2 FQGTGA. The CDR3 runs to 14 residues. The CDR3 nucleotides are TGTGCCAGCAGCCCGGGGACAGCGAACTATGGCTACACCTTC. Protein: CASSPGTANYGYTF.